The 2 T cell receptor beta chains presented below share a single source sample, sequenced in a study of T cell responses to AZD1222 COVID-19 vaccine. Here immunoSEQ multiplex PCR was the method, and the copy in TCRdb shows in-frame clones only, minus some. The table includes 120,000 or so clones, 80% to 95% detected once. The input for sequencing was peripheral blood, taken 28 days after the second AZD1222 dose. The receptors stem from an adult who received the AZD1222 COVID-19 vaccine.

V usage is TRBV5-4 and J usage is TRBJ1-1; D is unresolved. Germline CDR1 SGHNT, CDR2 YYREEE (reference sequence). This CDR3 comprises 14 residues. The germline V and J ends were trimmed by 0 bases and 1 base, with 7 bases remaining between them. The CDR3 DNA is TGTGCCAGCAGCTTGGCCGGCGGGAACACTGAAGCTTTCTTT. Translating gives CASSLAGGNTEAFF.

The rearrangement joins TRBV7-9 to TRBJ2-1; D is perhaps TRBD2 (5 bases). The CDR3 is 14 residues long. Trimming pared 8 bases from V and 0 bases from J, leaving 11 bases between. Germline V CDR1 and CDR2: SEHNR, FQNEAQ (reference sequence). The chain's CDR3 is CASEDSRSYNEQFF. In nucleotides, the CDR3 is TGTGCCAGCGAGGACTCCCGCTCCTACAATGAGCAGTTCTTC.